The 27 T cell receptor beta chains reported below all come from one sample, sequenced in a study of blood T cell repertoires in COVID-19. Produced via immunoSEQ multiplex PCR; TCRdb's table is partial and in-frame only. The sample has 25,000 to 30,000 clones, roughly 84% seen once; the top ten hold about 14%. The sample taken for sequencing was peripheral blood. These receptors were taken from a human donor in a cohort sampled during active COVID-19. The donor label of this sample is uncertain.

The CDR3 DNA is TGTGCCAGCGGGACAGGTCGAGAGACCCAGTACTTC. Residues: CASGTGRETQYF. This chain links TRBV2 with TRBJ2-5, with 8 bases lining up with TRBD1. This CDR3 comprises 12 residues. Germline V gene lookup returns CDR1 SNHLY and CDR2 FYNNEI. V shed 8 bases and J 4 bases; nucleotides not matched to a gene: 3.

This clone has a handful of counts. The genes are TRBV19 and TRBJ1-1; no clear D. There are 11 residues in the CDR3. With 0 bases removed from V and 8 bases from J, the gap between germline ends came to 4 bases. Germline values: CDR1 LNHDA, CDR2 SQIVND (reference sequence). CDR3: CASSIDREAFF. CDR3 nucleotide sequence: TGTGCCAGTAGTATAGACAGGGAAGCTTTCTTT. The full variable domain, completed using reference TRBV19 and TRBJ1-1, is DGGITQSPKYLFRKEGQNVTLSCEQNLNHDAMYWYRQDPGQGLRLIYYSQIVNDFQKGDIAEGYSVSREKKESFPLTVTSAQKNPTAFYLCASSIDREAFFGQGTRLTVV.

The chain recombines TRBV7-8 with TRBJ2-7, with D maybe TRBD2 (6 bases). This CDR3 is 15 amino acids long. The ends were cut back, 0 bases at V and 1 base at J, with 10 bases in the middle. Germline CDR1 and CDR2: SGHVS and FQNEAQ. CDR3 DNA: TGTGCCAGCAGCTTAGCCCTTGGACTATCCTACGAGCAGTACTTC. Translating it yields CASSLALGLSYEQYF.

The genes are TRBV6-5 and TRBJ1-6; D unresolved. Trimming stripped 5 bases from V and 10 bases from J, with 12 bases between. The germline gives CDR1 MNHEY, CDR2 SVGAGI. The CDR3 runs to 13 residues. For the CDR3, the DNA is TGTGCCAGCAGTACCTCAGGTCGGTCACCCCTCCACTTT. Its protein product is CASSTSGRSPLHF.

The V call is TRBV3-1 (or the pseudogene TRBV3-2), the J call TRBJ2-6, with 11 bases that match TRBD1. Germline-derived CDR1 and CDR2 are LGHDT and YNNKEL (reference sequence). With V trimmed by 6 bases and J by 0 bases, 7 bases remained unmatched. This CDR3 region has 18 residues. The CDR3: CASRKTGTGGSGANVLTF. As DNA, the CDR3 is TGTGCCAGCAGAAAAACCGGGACAGGGGGCTCTGGGGCCAACGTCCTGACTTTC.

CDR3 protein: CASSLKSPTRPMNTEAFF. The CDR3 region has the DNA TGCGCCAGCAGCTTGAAAAGCCCGACAAGACCCATGAACACTGAAGCTTTCTTT. The gene calls are TRBV5-1 and TRBJ1-1, with D uncertain. The length of the CDR3 is 18 residues. Trimming stripped 1 base from V and 0 bases from J, with 19 bases between. From germline, CDR1 is SGHRS and CDR2 YFSETQ.

CDR3 nucleotide sequence: TGTGCCACCAGCACCCGTCCTACAGGGAGCAATCAGCCCCAGCATTTT. Its translation is CATSTRPTGSNQPQHF. The chain uses TRBV15 and TRBJ1-5; a possible D gene is TRBD1 (6 bases). V was shortened by 4 bases and J by 1 base, with 14 bases between the two germline ends. The CDR3 sequence is 16 residues long. Germline V gene data show CDR1 as LNHNV and CDR2 as YYDKDF (reference sequence).

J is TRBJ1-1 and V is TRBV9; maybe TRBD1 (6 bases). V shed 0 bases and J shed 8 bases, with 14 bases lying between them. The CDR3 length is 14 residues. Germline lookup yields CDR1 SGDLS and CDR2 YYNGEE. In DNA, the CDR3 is TGTGCCAGCAGCGTAGACACAGGGAAGAGGGAAGCTTTCTTT. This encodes CASSVDTGKREAFF.

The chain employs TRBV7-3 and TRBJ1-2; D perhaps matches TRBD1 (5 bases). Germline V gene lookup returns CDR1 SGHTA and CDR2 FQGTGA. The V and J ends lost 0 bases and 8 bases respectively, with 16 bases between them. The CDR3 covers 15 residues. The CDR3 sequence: CASSLTGEAQGGYTF. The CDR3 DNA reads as TGTGCCAGCAGCTTAACGGGGGAGGCCCAAGGGGGCTACACCTTC.

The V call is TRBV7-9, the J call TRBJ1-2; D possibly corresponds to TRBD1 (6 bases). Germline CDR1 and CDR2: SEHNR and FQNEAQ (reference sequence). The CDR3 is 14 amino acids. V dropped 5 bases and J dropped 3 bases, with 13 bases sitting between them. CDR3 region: CASSALQGYYGYTF. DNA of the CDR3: TGTGCCAGCAGCGCATTACAGGGTTACTATGGCTACACCTTC.

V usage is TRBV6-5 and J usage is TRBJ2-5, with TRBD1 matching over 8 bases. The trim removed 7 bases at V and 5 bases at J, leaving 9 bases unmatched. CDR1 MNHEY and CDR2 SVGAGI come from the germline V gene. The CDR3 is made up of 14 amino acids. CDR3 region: CASTTGASSETQYF. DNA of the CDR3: TGTGCCAGCACGACAGGGGCGTCTTCGGAGACCCAGTACTTC.

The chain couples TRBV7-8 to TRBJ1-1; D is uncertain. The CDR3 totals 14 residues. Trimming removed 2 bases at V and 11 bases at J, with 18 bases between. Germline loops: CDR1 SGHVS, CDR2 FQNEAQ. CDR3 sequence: CASSLSGAARRAFF. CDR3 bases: TGTGCCAGCAGCTTATCCGGTGCTGCAAGGAGGGCTTTCTTT.

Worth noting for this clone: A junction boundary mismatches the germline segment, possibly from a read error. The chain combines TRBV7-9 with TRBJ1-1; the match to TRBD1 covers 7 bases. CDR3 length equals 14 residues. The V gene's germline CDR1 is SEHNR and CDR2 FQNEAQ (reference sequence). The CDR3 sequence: CASILGGVGTEAFF. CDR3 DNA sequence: TGTGCCAGCATCTTAGGGGGCGTGGGCACTGAAGCTTTCTTT.

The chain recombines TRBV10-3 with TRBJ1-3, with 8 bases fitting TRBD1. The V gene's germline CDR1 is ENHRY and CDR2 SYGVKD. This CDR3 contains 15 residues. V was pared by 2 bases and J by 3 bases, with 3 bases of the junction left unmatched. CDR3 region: CAISEAGGVGNTIYF. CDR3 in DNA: TGTGCCATCAGTGAGGCAGGGGGCGTTGGAAACACCATATATTTT.

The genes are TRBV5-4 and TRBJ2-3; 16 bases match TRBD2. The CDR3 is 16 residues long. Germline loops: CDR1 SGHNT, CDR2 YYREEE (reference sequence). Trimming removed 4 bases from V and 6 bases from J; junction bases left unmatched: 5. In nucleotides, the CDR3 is TGTGCCAGCAGCCCGGGACTAGCGGGGGGGATGGATACGCAGTATTTT. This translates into CASSPGLAGGMDTQYF. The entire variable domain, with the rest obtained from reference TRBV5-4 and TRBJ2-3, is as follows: ETGVTQSPTHLIKTRGQQVTLRCSSQSGHNTVSWYQQALGQGPQFIFQYYREEENGRGNFPPRFSGLQFPNYSSELNVNALELDDSALYLCASSPGLAGGMDTQYFGPGTRLTVL.

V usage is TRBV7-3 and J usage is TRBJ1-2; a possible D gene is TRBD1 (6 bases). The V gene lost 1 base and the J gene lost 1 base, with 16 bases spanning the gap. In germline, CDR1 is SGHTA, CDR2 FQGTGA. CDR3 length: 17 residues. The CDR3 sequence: CASSLRVLGANNYGYTF. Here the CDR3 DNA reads TGTGCCAGCAGCTTAAGGGTCCTGGGGGCGAATAACTATGGCTACACCTTC. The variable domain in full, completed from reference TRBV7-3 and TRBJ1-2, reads GAGVSQTPSNKVTEKGKYVELRCDPISGHTALYWYRQSLGQGPEFLIYFQGTGAADDSGLPNDRFFAVRPEGSVSTLKIQRTERGDSAVYLCASSLRVLGANNYGYTFGSGTRLTVV.

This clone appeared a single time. The CDR3 region has the DNA TGTGCCAGCTCACCCCAGGGTCGGGGCAATCAGCCCCAGCATTTT. Translating gives CASSPQGRGNQPQHF. The chain links TRBV18 to TRBJ1-5, with D maybe TRBD1 (5 bases). Germline CDR1 is KGHSH and CDR2 is LQKENI. The CDR3 spans 15 residues. Trimming left V 3 bases short and J 2 bases short, with 11 bases between.

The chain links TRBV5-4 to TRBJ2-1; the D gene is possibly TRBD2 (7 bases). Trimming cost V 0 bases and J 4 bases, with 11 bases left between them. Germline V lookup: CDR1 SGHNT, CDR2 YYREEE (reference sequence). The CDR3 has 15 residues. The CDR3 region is CASSLGGGSYNEQFF. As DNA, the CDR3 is TGTGCCAGCAGCTTGGGCGGGGGCTCATACAATGAGCAGTTCTTC.

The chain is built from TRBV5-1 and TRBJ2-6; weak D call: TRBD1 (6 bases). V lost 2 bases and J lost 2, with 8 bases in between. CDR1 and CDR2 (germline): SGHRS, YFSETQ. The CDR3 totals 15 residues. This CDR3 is CASSFTGTGANVLTF. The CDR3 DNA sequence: TGCGCCAGCAGCTTTACAGGGACTGGGGCCAACGTCCTGACTTTC.

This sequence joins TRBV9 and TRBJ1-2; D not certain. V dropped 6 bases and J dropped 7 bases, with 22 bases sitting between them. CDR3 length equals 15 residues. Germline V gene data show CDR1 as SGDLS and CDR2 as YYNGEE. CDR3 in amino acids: CASTPRSNLPAGYTF. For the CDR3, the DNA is TGTGCCAGCACCCCGCGTTCGAACCTCCCTGCTGGCTACACCTTC.

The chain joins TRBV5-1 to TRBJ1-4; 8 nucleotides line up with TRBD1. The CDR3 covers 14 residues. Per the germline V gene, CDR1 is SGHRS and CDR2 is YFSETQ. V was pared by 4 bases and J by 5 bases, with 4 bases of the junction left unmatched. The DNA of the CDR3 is TGCGCCAGCAGCCTGACAGGGGCGAATGAAAAACTGTTTTTT. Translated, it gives CASSLTGANEKLFF.

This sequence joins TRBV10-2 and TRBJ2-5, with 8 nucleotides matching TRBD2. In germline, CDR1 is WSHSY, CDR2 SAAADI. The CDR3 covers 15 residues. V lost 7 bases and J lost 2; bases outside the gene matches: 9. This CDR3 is CASMTLAGGQETQYF. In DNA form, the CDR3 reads TGCGCCAGCATGACCCTAGCGGGTGGGCAAGAGACCCAGTACTTC.

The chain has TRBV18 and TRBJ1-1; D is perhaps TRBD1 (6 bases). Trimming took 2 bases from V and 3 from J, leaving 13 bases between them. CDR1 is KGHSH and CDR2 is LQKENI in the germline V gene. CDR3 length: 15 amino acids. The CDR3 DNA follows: TGTGCCAGCTCACCAGTGCGGGGGGCGGACACTGAAGCTTTCTTT. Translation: CASSPVRGADTEAFF.

The CDR3 loop reads CASSQAADRGWTEAFF. The CDR3 coding sequence is TGTGCCAGCAGCCAAGCGGCCGACAGGGGTTGGACTGAAGCTTTCTTT. This chain joins TRBV3-1 (or the pseudogene TRBV3-2) and TRBJ1-1; 8 positions match TRBD1. The CDR3 sequence is 16 residues long. Germline CDR1 LGHDT, CDR2 YNNKEL (reference sequence). The V gene end was trimmed by 1 base and the J gene end by 5 bases; junction bases not matched to a gene: 9.

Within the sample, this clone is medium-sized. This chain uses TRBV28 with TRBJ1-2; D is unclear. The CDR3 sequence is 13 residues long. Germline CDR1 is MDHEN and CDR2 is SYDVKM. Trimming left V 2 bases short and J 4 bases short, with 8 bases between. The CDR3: CASSLRGLYGYTF. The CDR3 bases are TGTGCCAGCAGTTTACGAGGACTCTATGGCTACACCTTC.

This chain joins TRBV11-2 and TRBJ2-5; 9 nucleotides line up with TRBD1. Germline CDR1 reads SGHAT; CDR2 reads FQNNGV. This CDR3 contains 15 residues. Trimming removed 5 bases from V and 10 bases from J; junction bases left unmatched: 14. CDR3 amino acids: CASSTHGQGSTGQYF. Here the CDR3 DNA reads TGTGCCAGCAGCACCCACGGACAGGGGTCAACTGGCCAGTACTTC.

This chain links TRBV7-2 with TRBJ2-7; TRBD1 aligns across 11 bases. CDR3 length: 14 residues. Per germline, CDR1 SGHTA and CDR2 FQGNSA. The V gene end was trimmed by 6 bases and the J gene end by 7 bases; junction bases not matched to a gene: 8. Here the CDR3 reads CASSPGTGGLEQYF. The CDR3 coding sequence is TGTGCCAGCAGTCCCGGGACAGGGGGGTTGGAGCAGTACTTC.